These 28 T cell receptor beta chains came from one sample sequenced in a study of blood T cells in healthy people across ages. The use of a sample-barcoded 5' primer and a J-beta primer mix characterized a second PCR of 7 to 11 cycles. TCRdb re-called the 5' RACE reads through MiXCR, storing one row per CDR3 protein. The table includes about 1.8 million distinct CDR3 sequences, roughly 52% detected once. The sample was blood. Receptors originate from a woman in her 40s in good health.

This clonotype was counted a few times. This chain links TRBV14 with TRBJ2-1; perhaps TRBD2 as D (5 bases). The length of the CDR3 is 16 residues. Trimming left V 4 bases short and J 0 bases short, with 13 bases between. CDR1 and CDR2 (germline): SGHDN, FVKESK. CDR3: CASSRSGVGSYNEQFF. CDR3 bases: TGTGCCAGCAGCCGGTCCGGGGTGGGCTCCTACAATGAGCAGTTCTTC.

The chain employs TRBV6-5 and TRBJ1-2; 9 positions agree with TRBD1. Germline trimming cut 10 bases from V and 5 bases from J; bases unmatched to any gene: 8. This CDR3 has 13 amino acids. CDR1 is MNHEY, CDR2 SVGAGI, per germline. CDR3 loop: CAIKPGQGYGYTF. DNA for the CDR3: TGTGCCATCAAGCCGGGACAGGGTTATGGCTACACCTTC.

The chain combines TRBV11-2 with TRBJ2-1, with TRBD2 matching 11 bases. Losses at the gene ends were 1 base for V and 5 bases for J; bases not matched to a gene: 4. Per the germline V gene, CDR1 is SGHAT and CDR2 is FQNNGV. There are 16 residues in the CDR3. The CDR3 coding sequence is TGTGCCAGCAGCTTAGGACTAGCGGGGAGACACAATGAGCAGTTCTTC. Its protein product is CASSLGLAGRHNEQFF.

This clonotype was found once. The chain uses TRBV27 and TRBJ2-7; D unresolved. The J call may be mistaken, given a closer DNA end match to TRBJ2-5. Germline V gives CDR1 MNHEY, CDR2 SMNVEV (reference sequence). This CDR3 has 14 amino acids. The CDR3 bases are TGTGCCAGCAGTTCGAAGAGGATGTGGGAGACCCAGTACTTC. Translated, it gives CASSSKRMWETQYF.

Comment on this clonotype: A read error may produce the germline difference seen at one junction end. The gene calls are TRBV3-1 and TRBJ2-3; D assignment may be TRBD1 or TRBD2 (6 bases each). Germline V gene lookup returns CDR1 LGHDT and CDR2 YNNKEL (reference sequence). The CDR3 extends over 17 amino acids. The CDR3 nucleotides are TGTGCCAGCAGCCGCAGGGGAGCGGGCCATAGCACAGATACACAGTATTTT. Protein sequence: CASSRRGAGHSTDTQYF.

This clonotype was observed many times. The chain couples TRBV4-3 to TRBJ1-2, with a possible D match to TRBD1 (6 bases). V lost 4 bases and J 8 bases, leaving 11 bases between the germline ends. This CDR3 has 12 amino acids. The germline CDR1 and CDR2 sequences are LGHNA and YSLEER. The CDR3 spells CASSPTTGGYTF. CDR3 DNA sequence: TGCGCCAGCAGCCCGACTACAGGGGGCTACACCTTC.

The table lists this clonotype with a few counts. The chain employs TRBV7-2 and TRBJ2-4, with D unclear. Trimming shortened V by 1 base and J by 5 bases, and 9 bases separated the two germline ends. Germline values: CDR1 SGHTA, CDR2 FQGNSA. CDR3 size: 14 residues. CDR3 residues: CASSLDSSENIQYF. CDR3 DNA: TGTGCCAGCAGCTTAGATTCCAGCGAAAACATTCAGTACTTC.

V usage is TRBV12-3 or TRBV12-4 and J usage is TRBJ1-1, with 8 bases identical to TRBD1. With V trimmed by 6 bases and J by 6 bases, 15 bases remained unmatched. The CDR3 has 16 amino acids. CDR3 sequence (DNA): TGTGCCAGCAGGCGACAAATCAGACAGGGGAGGGCTGAAGCTTTCTTT. It yields the protein CASRRQIRQGRAEAFF.

This clonotype has more than one count but fewer than ten. V gene TRBV4-3 combines with J gene TRBJ2-1, with 11 nucleotides matching TRBD1. CDR3 size: 16 residues. With V trimmed by 3 bases and J by 7 bases, 8 bases remained unmatched. From germline, CDR1 is LGHNA and CDR2 YSLEER. The CDR3 nucleotides are TGCGCCAGCAGCCAGTCGGACAGGGGGCTTTGGAATGAGCAGTTCTTC. Translating it yields CASSQSDRGLWNEQFF.

This sequence joins TRBV4-3 and TRBJ1-2; D remains unclear. Trimming left V 0 bases short and J 7 bases short, with 18 bases between. CDR1 is LGHNA, CDR2 YSLEER, per germline. This CDR3 has 16 residues. In nucleotides, the CDR3 is TGCGCCAGCAGCCAAGATCTACCCCCTTTAGGGTTTGGCTACACCTTC. Protein: CASSQDLPPLGFGYTF.

This clonotype was observed a handful of times. The chain links TRBV6-5 to TRBJ2-7, with TRBD1 matching over 7 bases. The CDR3 covers 14 residues. Germline V gene sequence: CDR1 MNHEY, CDR2 SVGAGI. V trimming: 7 bases; J trimming: 4 bases; junction bases outside the gene matches: 10. The CDR3 is CASKAYRDRYEQYF. CDR3 sequence (DNA): TGTGCCAGCAAAGCTTACCGGGACAGATACGAGCAGTACTTC.

The chain combines TRBV20-1 with TRBJ1-5; a weak D match, TRBD1 (5 bases). Germline CDR1 is DFQATT and CDR2 is SNEGSKA (reference sequence). Trimming took 3 bases from V and 2 from J, leaving 17 bases between them. The CDR3 has 16 residues. The CDR3 DNA is TGCAGTGCTAGGGTGGCAGGGAGGTCGGGCAATCAGCCCCAGCATTTT. Protein sequence: CSARVAGRSGNQPQHF.

This clonotype has just a few counts. The chain uses TRBV7-2 and TRBJ2-7; 8 positions agree with TRBD2. The CDR3 covers 15 residues. Trimming took 1 base from V and 5 from J; bases not matched to a gene: 7. Germline V CDR1 and CDR2: SGHTA, FQGNSA. CDR3 nucleotides: TGTGCCAGCAGCTTAGTTAGCGGGGCTCCACACGAGCAGTACTTC. Translated, it gives CASSLVSGAPHEQYF. Filled out from reference TRBV7-2 and TRBJ2-7, the complete variable domain reads GAGVSQSPSNKVTEKGKDVELRCDPISGHTALYWYRQSLGQGLEFLIYFQGNSAPDKSGLPSDRFSAERTGGSVSTLTIQRTQQEDSAVYLCASSLVSGAPHEQYFGPGTRLTVT.

The chain employs TRBV7-2 and TRBJ2-5, with D hard to call. The length of the CDR3 is 15 residues. CDR1 and CDR2 from the germline V gene are SGHTA and FQGNSA. Between the trimmed V and J ends, which lost 1 base and 3 bases, there was a span of 12 bases. CDR3 amino acids: CASSLGVGLKETQYF. The CDR3 DNA follows: TGTGCCAGCAGCTTAGGTGTGGGCCTAAAAGAGACCCAGTACTTC.

The table lists this clonotype with many counts. The V and J genes are TRBV5-1 and TRBJ2-1; D is unclear. The CDR3 is 11 residues long. Germline CDR1 and CDR2: SGHRS and YFSETQ. V lost 4 bases to trimming and J lost 6 bases, with 5 bases between them. The CDR3, as DNA: TGCGCCAGCAGCGACCTCAATGAGCAGTTCTTC. Translation gives CASSDLNEQFF.

As regards this clonotype: The junction does not match germline at one end; this may be a read error. The rearrangement joins TRBV7-4 to TRBJ2-7, with D possibly matching TRBD1 (6 bases). CDR3 length: 15 residues. CDR1 and CDR2 (germline): SGHVT, SQSDAQ. CDR3 coding DNA: TGTGCCGGCAGCTCCCCTTGGGGGCTACCCTACGAGCAGTACTTC. Amino acids: CAGSSPWGLPYEQYF. Supplemented by reference TRBV7-4 and TRBJ2-7, the full variable domain reads GAGVSQSPRYKVAKRGRDVALRCDSISGHVTLYWYRQTLGQGSEVLTYSQSDAQRDKSGRPSGRFSAERPERSVSTLKIQRTEQGDSAVYLCAGSSPWGLPYEQYFGPGTRLTVT.

This clonotype has just one count. The chain uses TRBV20-1 and TRBJ1-2; D unresolved. The CDR3 loop spans 11 amino acids. V lost 4 bases and J lost 6, with 9 bases in between. CDR1 and CDR2 from the germline V gene are DFQATT and SNEGSKA (reference sequence). The CDR3 DNA is TGCAGTGCTACGGACTGGGATGGCTACACCTTC. It yields the protein CSATDWDGYTF.

The chain has TRBV6-5 and TRBJ1-6; no definite D call. This CDR3 has 16 residues. The ends were cut back, 0 bases at V and 5 bases at J, with 11 bases in the middle. Looked up from germline, CDR1 is MNHEY and CDR2 is SVGAGI. CDR3 protein: CASSYSARGDNSPLHF. CDR3 bases: TGTGCCAGCAGTTACTCGGCACGTGGGGATAATTCACCCCTCCACTTT.

Only a few counts were recorded for this clonotype. The V call is TRBV24-1, the J call TRBJ2-4, with a tentative D call TRBD2 (6 bases). CDR1 is KGHDR and CDR2 is SFDVKD in the germline V gene. This CDR3 comprises 13 residues. With 9 bases removed from V and 7 bases from J, the gap between germline ends came to 15 bases. CDR3 bases: TGTGCCACCGAACCTCCCGGAGGGAACATTCAGTACTTC. Its translation is CATEPPGGNIQYF.

This clonotype was recorded a few times. The chain employs TRBV29-1 and TRBJ2-3; TRBD1 or TRBD2 may be the D gene (5 bases each). The V and J ends lost 4 bases and 0 bases respectively, with 11 bases between them. The CDR3 contains 14 residues. In germline, CDR1 is SQVTM, CDR2 ANQGSEA. The CDR3 coding sequence is TGCAGCGTTGGAGGGGTCGGAAGCACAGATACGCAGTATTTT. The encoded protein is CSVGGVGSTDTQYF.

This clonotype was counted only a few times. The gene calls are TRBV7-9 and TRBJ2-7; 9 bases map to TRBD2. CDR3 length equals 16 residues. In germline, CDR1 is SEHNR, CDR2 FQNEAQ (reference sequence). J was trimmed by 3 bases and V by 6 bases; bases with no gene match: 12. The CDR3 here is CASSPRGTSYLYEQYF. For the CDR3, the DNA is TGTGCCAGCAGTCCCCGGGGGACTAGCTATCTCTACGAGCAGTACTTC.

Here the CDR3 DNA reads TGTGCCACCAGCAGAAATGGGCCGAGCGGGGGCTACACCTTC. Protein product: CATSRNGPSGGYTF. The chain carries TRBV15 and TRBJ1-2; D unresolved. The CDR3 is 14 residues long. The germline gives CDR1 LNHNV, CDR2 YYDKDF (reference sequence). Trimming pared 2 bases from V and 8 bases from J, leaving 15 bases between. Variable domain in full (rest from reference TRBV15 and TRBJ1-2): DAMVIQNPRYQVTQFGKPVTLSCSQTLNHNVMYWYQQKSSQAPKLLFHYYDKDFNNEADTPDNFQSRRPNTSFCFLDIRSPGLGDTAMYLCATSRNGPSGGYTFGSGTRLTVV.

The chain couples TRBV7-2 to TRBJ2-2; D is ambiguous. Germline V lookup: CDR1 SGHTA, CDR2 FQGNSA. This CDR3 region has 13 residues. V gave up 5 bases and J gave up 7 bases, with 11 bases separating them. Here the CDR3 reads CASSPTVGGELFF. The CDR3 bases are TGTGCCAGCAGCCCGACGGTGGGCGGGGAGCTGTTTTTT.

This clonotype was observed at least ten times. The chain is built from TRBV20-1 and TRBJ2-7, with 12 nucleotides matching TRBD2. CDR3 length: 17 amino acids. The ends lost 7 bases at V and 3 bases at J; junction bases unmatched: 16. Germline V gene sequence: CDR1 DFQATT, CDR2 SNEGSKA (reference sequence). The CDR3: CSVKGLAGGQTNYEQYF. CDR3 DNA: TGCAGTGTTAAAGGGCTAGCGGGGGGGCAGACAAACTACGAGCAGTACTTC.

The chain uses TRBV7-2 and TRBJ2-5; D is unresolved. CDR3 length: 13 amino acids. V lost 8 bases and J 4 bases, leaving 14 bases between the germline ends. From germline, CDR1 is SGHTA and CDR2 FQGNSA. The CDR3: CASAGVRGETQYF. In DNA, the CDR3 is TGTGCCAGCGCTGGAGTCCGCGGAGAGACCCAGTACTTC.

The V and J genes are TRBV4-3 and TRBJ2-3, with D possibly being TRBD1 or TRBD2 (5 bases each). This CDR3 is 17 amino acids long. Germline V CDR1 and CDR2: LGHNA, YSLEER. Trimming took 5 bases from V and 5 from J, leaving 23 bases between them. CDR3 amino acids: CASSVGTSGYLGDTQYF. DNA for the CDR3: TGCGCCAGCAGCGTAGGGACCTCAGGATACTTAGGAGATACGCAGTATTTT.

The chain has TRBV20-1 and TRBJ2-7; possible D gene TRBD2, 6 bases. The closer fit of TRBJ2-5 to the DNA end suggests the J call may be wrong. CDR1 and CDR2 from the germline V gene are DFQATT and SNEGSKA (reference sequence). The CDR3 loop spans 12 amino acids. The DNA for the CDR3 is TGCAGTGCCCATCCTAGTAGCGGGACCCAGTACTTC. Its protein product is CSAHPSSGTQYF.

The chain carries TRBV27 and TRBJ1-5; D not certain. This CDR3 region has 15 residues. CDR1 and CDR2 from the germline V gene are MNHEY and SMNVEV (reference sequence). V was shortened by 8 bases and J by 0 bases, with 14 bases between the two germline ends. CDR3: CASGSRAISNQPQHF. The CDR3 DNA reads as TGTGCCAGCGGGTCAAGGGCGATTAGCAATCAGCCCCAGCATTTT.